Listed here are 4 T cell receptor beta chains from one sample, sequenced in a study of T cell responses to AZD1222 COVID-19 vaccine. The method was immunoSEQ multiplex PCR; TCRdb's version includes in-frame clones alone and lacks a portion of them. Here the sample spans 150,000 to 200,000 clones, roughly 90% being singletons. The sample consisted of peripheral blood, taken on day 0 of AZD1222 vaccination. These receptors all come from an adult in good health.

The DNA for the CDR3 is TGTGCCAGCCGATTTACCGTAAACAGGGGAATGGATACTGAAGCTTTCTTT. It encodes CASRFTVNRGMDTEAFF. The rearrangement uses TRBV2 and TRBJ1-1, with TRBD1 matching 7 bases. The junction had 20 bases not matched to a gene; V was cut back by 8 bases and J by 5 bases. This CDR3 region has 17 residues. Germline CDR1 is SNHLY and CDR2 is FYNNEI.

The genes are TRBV4-2 and TRBJ2-1; D is perhaps TRBD1 (5 bases). The CDR3 is made up of 16 amino acids. Trimming left V 3 bases short and J 6 bases short, with 18 bases between. Germline CDR1 LGHNA, CDR2 YNFKEQ. DNA for the CDR3: TGTGCCAGCAGCCAGGCTACAGGTGCCCTTGGCAATGAGCAGTTCTTC. Protein: CASSQATGALGNEQFF.

The chain employs TRBV3-1 (or the pseudogene TRBV3-2) and TRBJ1-1; the D is unclear. The ends were cut back, 4 bases at V and 2 bases at J, with 5 bases in the middle. The CDR3 runs to 12 residues. Germline V CDR1 and CDR2: LGHDT, YNNKEL (reference sequence). Written as DNA, the CDR3 is TGTGCCAGCAGCCTAAGTAACACTGAAGCTTTCTTT. It translates to CASSLSNTEAFF.

CDR3 nucleotide sequence: TGTGCCAGCAGCGATACAGGGGGAAGAGGTGAAAAACTGTTTTTT. Translated: CASSDTGGRGEKLFF. This chain joins TRBV7-9 and TRBJ1-4, with TRBD1 identical over 8 bases. CDR1 and CDR2 from the germline V gene are SEHNR and FQNEAQ (reference sequence). This CDR3 has 15 amino acids. V trimming: 5 bases; J trimming: 7 bases; junction bases outside the gene matches: 9.